This T cell receptor (beta chain) stems from a study of T cells in Graves' hyperthyroidism and ophthalmopathy. Trimming took 4 bases from V and 5 from J, leaving 14 bases between them. In germline, CDR1 is SQVTM, CDR2 ANQGSEA. CDR3 length: 13 residues. This clonotype was observed at least ten times. Its antigen is as yet unknown. Regions amplified from RNA transcripts were the TCR beta CDR3 regions. An initial round of RT-PCR targeting the TCR CDR3 relied on the HTBI primer set. TCRdb ran MiXCR on the multiplex PCR reads and lists one entry per CDR3 protein. The table records fewer than 650,000 distinct CDR3 sequences, 13% to 15% of them present only once. The study, taken as a whole, reports: In validation, the model predicted ophthalmopathy. These predictions came a median roughly 6.5 months before onset.

The rearrangement joins TRBV29-1 to TRBJ2-5; D possibly matches TRBD1 or TRBD2 (5 bases each). This TCR was sampled from a woman aged 18-30 years with Graves' ophthalmopathy. The sample comprised blood. CDR3 amino acids: CSVVSEGPETQYF. DNA of the CDR3: TGCAGCGTTGTAAGCGAGGGGCCCGAGACCCAGTACTTC.